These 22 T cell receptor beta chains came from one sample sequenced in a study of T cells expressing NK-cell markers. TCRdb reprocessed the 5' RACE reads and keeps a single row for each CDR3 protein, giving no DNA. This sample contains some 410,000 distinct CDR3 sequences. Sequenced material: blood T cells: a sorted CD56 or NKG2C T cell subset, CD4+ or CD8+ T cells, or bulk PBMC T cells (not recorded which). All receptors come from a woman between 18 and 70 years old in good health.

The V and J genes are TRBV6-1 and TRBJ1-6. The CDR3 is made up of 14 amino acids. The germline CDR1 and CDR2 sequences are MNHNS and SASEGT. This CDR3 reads CASRRSSYNSPLHF.

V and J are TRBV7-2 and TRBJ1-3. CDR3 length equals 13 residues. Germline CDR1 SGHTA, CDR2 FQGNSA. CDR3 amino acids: CASKVYSGNTIYF.

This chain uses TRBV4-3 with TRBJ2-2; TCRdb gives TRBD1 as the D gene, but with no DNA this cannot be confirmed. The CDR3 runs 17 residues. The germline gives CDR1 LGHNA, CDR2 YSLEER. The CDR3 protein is CASSPQEVDRAAGELFF.

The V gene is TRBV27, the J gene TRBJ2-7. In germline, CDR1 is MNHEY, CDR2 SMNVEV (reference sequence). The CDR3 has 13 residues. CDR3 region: CASSSHDTPEQYF.

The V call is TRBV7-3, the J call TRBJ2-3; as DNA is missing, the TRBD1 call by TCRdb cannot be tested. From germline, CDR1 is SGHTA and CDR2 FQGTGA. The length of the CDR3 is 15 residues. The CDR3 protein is CASSSQGVDTDTQYF.

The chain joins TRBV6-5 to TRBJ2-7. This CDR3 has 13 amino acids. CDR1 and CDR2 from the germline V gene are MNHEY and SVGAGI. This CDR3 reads CASSYSTGYEQYF.

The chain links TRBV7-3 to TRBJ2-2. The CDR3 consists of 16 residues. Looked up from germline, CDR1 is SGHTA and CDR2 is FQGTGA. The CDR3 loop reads CASSLFGRQNTGELFF.

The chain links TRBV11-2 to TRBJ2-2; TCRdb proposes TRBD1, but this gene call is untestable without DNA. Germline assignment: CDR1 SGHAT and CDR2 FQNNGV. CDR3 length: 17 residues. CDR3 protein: CASSLGPPGPGTGELFF.

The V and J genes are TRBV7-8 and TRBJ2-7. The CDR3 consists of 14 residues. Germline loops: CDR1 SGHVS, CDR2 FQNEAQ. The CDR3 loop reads CASSLRQYPYEQYF.

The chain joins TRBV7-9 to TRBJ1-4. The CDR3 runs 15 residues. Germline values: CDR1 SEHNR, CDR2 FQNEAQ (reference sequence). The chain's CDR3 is CASSLFQPPNEKLFF.

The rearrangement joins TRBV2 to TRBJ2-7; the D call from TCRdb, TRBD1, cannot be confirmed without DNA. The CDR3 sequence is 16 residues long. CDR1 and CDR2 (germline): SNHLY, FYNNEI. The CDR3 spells CASTGQLPSQVVVQYF.

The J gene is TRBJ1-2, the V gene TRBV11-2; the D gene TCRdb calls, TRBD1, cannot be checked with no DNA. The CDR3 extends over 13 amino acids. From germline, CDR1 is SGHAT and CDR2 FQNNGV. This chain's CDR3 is CASSWDSANGYTF.

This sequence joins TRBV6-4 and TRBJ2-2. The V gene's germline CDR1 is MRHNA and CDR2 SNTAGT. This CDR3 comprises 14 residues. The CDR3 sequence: CASSQAENTGELFF.

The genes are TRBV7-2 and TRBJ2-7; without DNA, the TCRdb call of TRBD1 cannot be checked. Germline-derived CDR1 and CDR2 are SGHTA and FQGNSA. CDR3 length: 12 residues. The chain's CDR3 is CASARTTYEQYF.

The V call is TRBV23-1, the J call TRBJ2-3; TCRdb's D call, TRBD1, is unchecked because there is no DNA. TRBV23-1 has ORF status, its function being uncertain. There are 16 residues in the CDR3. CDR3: CASSQPGQVIGDTQYF.

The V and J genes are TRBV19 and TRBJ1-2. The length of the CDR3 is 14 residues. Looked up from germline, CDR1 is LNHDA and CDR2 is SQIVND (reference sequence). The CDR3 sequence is CASSIGLSFSGYTF.

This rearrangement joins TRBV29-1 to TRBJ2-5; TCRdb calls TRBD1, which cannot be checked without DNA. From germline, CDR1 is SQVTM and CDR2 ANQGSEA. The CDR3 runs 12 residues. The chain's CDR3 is CSVEAGLETQYF.

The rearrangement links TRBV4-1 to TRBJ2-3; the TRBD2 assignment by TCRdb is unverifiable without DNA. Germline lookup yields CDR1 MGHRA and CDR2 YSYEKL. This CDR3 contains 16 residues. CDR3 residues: CASSQDEGSSTDTQYF.

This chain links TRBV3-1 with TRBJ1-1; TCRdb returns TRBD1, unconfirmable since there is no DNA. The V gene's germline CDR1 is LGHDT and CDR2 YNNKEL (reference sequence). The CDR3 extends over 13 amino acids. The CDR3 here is CASSQNRGTEAFF.

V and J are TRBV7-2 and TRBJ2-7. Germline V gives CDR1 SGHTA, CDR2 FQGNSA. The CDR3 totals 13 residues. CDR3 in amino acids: CASSLRYSYEQYF.

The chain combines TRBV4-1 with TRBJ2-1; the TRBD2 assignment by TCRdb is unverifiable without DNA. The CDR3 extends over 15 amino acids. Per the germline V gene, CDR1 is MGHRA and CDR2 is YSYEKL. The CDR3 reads CASSQGLAAWDEQFF.

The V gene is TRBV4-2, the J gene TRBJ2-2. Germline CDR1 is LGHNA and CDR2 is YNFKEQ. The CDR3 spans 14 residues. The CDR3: CASSQRTNTGELFF.